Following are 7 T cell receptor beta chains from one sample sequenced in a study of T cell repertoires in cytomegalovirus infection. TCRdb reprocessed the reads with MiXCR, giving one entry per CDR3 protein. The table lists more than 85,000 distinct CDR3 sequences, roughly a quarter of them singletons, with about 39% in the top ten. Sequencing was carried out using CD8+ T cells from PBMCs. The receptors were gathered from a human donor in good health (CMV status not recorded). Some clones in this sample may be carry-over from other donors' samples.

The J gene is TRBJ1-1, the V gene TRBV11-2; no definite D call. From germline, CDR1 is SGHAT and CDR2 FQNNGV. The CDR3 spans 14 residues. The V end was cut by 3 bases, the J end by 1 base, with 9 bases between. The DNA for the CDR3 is TGTGCCAGCAGCTTCGTAATGGGGAACACTGAAGCTTTCTTT. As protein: CASSFVMGNTEAFF.

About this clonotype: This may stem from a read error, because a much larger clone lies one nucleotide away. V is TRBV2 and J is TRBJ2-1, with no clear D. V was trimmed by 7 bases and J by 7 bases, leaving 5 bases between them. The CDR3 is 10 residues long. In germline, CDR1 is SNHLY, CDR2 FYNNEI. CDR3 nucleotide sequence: TGTGCCAGCAAAGGGAATGAGCAGTTCTTC. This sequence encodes CASKGNEQFF.

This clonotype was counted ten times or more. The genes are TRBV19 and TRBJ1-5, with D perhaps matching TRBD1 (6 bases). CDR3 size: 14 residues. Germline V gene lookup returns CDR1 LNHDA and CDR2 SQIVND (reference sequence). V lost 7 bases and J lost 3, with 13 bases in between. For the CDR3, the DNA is TGTGCCAGTACCGTGGACAGCCTCAATCAGCCCCAGCATTTT. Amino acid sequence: CASTVDSLNQPQHF.

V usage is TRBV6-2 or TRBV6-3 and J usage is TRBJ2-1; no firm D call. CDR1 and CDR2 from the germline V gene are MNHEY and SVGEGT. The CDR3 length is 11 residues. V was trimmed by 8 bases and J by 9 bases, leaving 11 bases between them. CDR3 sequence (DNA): TGTGCCAGCGGCCTTTCGGGTGAGCAGTTCTTC. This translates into CASGLSGEQFF.

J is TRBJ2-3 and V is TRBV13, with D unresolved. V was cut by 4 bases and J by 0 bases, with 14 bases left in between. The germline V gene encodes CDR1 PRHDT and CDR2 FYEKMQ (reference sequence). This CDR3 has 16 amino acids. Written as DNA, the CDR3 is TGTGCCAGCAGCTATCCTGACGGATCTAGCACAGATACGCAGTATTTT. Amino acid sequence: CASSYPDGSSTDTQYF.

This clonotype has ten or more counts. The CDR3 sequence: CASSLSRGTENTYEQYF. The CDR3 DNA reads as TGTGCCAGCAGCTTATCGCGGGGGACAGAAAATACCTACGAGCAGTACTTC. The chain combines TRBV7-8 with TRBJ2-7; D tentatively reads TRBD1 or TRBD2 (7 bases each). The CDR3 loop spans 17 amino acids. The germline V and J ends were trimmed by 2 bases and 2 bases, with 19 bases remaining between them. From germline, CDR1 is SGHVS and CDR2 FQNEAQ.

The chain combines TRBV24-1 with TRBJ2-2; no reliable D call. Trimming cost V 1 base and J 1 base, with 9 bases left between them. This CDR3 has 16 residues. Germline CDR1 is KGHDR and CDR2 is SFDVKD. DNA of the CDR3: TGTGCCACCAGTGATTTAGGGCGGATGAACACCGGGGAGCTGTTTTTT. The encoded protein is CATSDLGRMNTGELFF.